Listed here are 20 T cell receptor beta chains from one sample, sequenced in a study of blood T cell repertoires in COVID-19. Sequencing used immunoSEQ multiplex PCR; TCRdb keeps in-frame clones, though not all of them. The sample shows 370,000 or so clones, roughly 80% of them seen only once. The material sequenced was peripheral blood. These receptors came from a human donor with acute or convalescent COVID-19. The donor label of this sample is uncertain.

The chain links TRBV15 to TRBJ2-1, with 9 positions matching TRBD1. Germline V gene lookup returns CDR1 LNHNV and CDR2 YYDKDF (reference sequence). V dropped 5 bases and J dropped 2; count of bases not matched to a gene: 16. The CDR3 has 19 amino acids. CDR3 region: CATSRRATGTGRTYNEQFF. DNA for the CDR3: TGTGCCACCAGCCGAAGAGCAACTGGGACAGGGAGAACCTACAATGAGCAGTTCTTC.

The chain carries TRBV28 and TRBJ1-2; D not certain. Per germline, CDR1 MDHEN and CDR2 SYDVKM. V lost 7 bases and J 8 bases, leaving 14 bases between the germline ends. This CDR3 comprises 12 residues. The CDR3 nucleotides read TGTGCCAGCACCCTTCGGGGTTTAGGCTACACCTTC. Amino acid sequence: CASTLRGLGYTF.

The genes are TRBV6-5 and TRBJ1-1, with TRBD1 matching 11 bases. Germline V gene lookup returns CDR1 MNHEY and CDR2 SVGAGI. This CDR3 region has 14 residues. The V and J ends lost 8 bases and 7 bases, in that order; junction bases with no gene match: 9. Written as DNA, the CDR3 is TGTGCCAGCGGAGGGACAGGGGGAAGGATTGAAGCTTTCTTT. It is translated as CASGGTGGRIEAFF.

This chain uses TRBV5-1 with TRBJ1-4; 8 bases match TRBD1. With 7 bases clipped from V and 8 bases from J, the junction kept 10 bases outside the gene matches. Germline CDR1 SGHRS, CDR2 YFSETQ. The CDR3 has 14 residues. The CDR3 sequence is CASSRQGWDEKLFF. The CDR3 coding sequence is TGCGCCAGCTCCCGACAGGGGTGGGACGAAAAACTGTTTTTT.

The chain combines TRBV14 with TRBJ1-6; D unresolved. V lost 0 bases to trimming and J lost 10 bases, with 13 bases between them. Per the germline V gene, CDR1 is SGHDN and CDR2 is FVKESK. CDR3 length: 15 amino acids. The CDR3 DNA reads TGTGCCAGCAGCCAAGATCTAGTTGGAAAATCACCCCTCCACTTT. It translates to CASSQDLVGKSPLHF. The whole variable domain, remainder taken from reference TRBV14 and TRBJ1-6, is EAGVTQFPSHSVIEKGQTVTLRCDPISGHDNLYWYRRVMGKEIKFLLHFVKESKQDESGMPNNRFLAERTGGTYSTLKVQPAELEDSGVYFCASSQDLVGKSPLHFGNGTRLTVT.

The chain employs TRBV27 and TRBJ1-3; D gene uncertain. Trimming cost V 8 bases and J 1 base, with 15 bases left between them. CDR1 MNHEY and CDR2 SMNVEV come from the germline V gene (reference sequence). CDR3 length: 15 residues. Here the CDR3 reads CASSRTGGSGNTIYF. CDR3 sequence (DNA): TGTGCCAGCTCTCGGACTGGTGGATCTGGAAACACCATATATTTT.

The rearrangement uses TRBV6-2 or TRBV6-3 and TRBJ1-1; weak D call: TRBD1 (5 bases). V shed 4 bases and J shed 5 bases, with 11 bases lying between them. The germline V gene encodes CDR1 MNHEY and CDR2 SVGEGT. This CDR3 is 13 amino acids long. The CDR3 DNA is TGTGCCAGCAGTTCCTGGGGCCGAACTGAAGCTTTCTTT. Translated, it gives CASSSWGRTEAFF.

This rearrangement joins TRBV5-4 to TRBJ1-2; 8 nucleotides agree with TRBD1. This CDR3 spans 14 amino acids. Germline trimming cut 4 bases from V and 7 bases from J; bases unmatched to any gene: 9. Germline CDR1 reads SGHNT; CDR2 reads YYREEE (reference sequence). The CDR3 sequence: CASSLRTGNSGYTF. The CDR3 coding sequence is TGTGCCAGCAGCCTACGGACAGGGAACAGTGGCTACACCTTC.

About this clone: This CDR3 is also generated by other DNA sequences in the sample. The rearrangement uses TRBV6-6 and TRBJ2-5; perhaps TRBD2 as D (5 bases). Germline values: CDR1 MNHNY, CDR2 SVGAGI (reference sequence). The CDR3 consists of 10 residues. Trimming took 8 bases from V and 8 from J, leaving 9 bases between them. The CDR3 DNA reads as TGTGCCAGCTCCGGGGAAACCCAGTACTTC. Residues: CASSGETQYF.

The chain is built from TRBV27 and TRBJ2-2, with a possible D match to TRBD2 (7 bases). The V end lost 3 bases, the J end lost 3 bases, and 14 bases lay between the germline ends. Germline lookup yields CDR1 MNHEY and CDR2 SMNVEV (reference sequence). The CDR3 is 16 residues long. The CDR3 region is CASSFRGGSHTGELFF. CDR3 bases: TGTGCCAGCAGTTTTCGCGGGGGCTCTCACACCGGGGAGCTGTTTTTT.

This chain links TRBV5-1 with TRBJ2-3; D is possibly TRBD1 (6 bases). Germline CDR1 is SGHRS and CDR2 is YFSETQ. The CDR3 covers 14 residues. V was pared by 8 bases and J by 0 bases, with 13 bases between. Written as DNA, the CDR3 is TGCGCCAGTCGACAGGACACTAGCACAGATACGCAGTATTTT. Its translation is CASRQDTSTDTQYF.

As DNA, the CDR3 is TGCGCCAGCAGCCCCCGGGACAGGCCAGCTGGCTACACCTTC. Encoded protein: CASSPRDRPAGYTF. This chain links TRBV5-1 with TRBJ1-2; TRBD1 agrees at 8 bases. The CDR3 contains 14 residues. J gave up 7 bases and V 4 bases, and 9 bases lay outside the gene matches. The germline V gene encodes CDR1 SGHRS and CDR2 YFSETQ. The full variable domain, with the rest looked up from reference TRBV5-1 and TRBJ1-2, is KAGVTQTPRYLIKTRGQQVTLSCSPISGHRSVSWYQQTPGQGLQFLFEYFSETQRNKGNFPGRFSGRQFSNSRSEMNVSTLELGDSALYLCASSPRDRPAGYTFGSGTRLTVV.

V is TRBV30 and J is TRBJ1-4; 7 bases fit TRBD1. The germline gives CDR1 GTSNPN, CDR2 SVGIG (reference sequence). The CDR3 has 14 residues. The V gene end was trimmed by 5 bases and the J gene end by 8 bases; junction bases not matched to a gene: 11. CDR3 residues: CAWQLDRAGEKLFF. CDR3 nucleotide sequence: TGTGCCTGGCAGCTCGACAGGGCAGGCGAAAAACTGTTTTTT.

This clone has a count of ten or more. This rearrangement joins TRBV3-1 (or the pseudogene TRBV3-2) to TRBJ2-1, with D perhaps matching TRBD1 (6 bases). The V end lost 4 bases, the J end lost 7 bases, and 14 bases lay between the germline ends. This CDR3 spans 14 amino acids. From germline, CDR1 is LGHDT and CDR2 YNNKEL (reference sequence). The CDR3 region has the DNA TGTGCCAGCAGCCGCCAATCTACAGGGAATGAGCAGTTCTTC. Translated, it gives CASSRQSTGNEQFF.

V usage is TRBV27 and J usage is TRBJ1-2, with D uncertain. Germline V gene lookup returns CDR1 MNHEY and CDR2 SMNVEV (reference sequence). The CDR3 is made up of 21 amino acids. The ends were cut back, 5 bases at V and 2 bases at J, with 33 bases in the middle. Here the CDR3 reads CASSSIRAGKSEGTRNYGYTF. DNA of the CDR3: TGTGCCAGCAGTAGTATTCGGGCCGGGAAATCAGAGGGTACCAGAAACTATGGCTACACCTTC.

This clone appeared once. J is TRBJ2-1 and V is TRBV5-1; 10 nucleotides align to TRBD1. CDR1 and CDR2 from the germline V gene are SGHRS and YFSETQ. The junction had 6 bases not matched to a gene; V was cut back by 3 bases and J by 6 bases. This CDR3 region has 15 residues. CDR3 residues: CASSSSGTGVNEQFF. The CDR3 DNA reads TGCGCCAGCAGCTCTTCCGGGACAGGGGTCAATGAGCAGTTCTTC.

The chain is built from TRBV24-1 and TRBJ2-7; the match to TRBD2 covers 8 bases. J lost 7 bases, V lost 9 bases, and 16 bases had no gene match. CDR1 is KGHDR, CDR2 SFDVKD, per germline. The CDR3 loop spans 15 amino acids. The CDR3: CATVPGTSGAWEQYF. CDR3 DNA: TGTGCCACCGTGCCAGGGACTAGTGGAGCGTGGGAGCAGTACTTC.

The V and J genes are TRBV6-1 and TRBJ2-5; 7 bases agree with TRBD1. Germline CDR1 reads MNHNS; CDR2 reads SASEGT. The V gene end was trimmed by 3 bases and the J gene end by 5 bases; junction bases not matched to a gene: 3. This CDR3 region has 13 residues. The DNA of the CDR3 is TGTGCCAGCAGTGACAGGGGGTGGGAGACCCAGTACTTC. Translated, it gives CASSDRGWETQYF.

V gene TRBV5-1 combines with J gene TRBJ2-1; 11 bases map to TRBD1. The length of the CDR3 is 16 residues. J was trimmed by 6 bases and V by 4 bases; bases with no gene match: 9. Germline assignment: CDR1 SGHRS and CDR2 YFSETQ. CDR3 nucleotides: TGCGCCAGCAGCCAAATAACCGGGACAGGGGGCAATGAGCAGTTCTTC. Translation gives CASSQITGTGGNEQFF.

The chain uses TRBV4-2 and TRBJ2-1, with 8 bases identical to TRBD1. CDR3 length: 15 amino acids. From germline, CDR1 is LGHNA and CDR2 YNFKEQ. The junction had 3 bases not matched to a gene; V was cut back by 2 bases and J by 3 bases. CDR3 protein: CASSQYRGVYNEQFF. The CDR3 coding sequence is TGTGCCAGCAGCCAATACAGGGGGGTCTACAATGAGCAGTTCTTC.